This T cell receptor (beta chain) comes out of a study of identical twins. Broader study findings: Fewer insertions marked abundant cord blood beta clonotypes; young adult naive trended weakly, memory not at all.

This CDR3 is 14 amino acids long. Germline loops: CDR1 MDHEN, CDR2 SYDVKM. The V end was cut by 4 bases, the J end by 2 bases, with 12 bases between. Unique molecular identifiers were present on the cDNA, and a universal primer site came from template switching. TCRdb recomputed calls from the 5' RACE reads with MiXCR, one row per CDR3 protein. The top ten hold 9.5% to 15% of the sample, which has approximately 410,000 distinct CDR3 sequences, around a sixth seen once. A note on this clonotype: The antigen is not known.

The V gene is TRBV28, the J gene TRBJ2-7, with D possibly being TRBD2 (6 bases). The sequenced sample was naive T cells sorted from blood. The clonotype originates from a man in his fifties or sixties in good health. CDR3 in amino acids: CASSSGRDAYEQYF. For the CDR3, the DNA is TGTGCCAGCAGTTCAGGGCGGGACGCCTACGAGCAGTACTTC.